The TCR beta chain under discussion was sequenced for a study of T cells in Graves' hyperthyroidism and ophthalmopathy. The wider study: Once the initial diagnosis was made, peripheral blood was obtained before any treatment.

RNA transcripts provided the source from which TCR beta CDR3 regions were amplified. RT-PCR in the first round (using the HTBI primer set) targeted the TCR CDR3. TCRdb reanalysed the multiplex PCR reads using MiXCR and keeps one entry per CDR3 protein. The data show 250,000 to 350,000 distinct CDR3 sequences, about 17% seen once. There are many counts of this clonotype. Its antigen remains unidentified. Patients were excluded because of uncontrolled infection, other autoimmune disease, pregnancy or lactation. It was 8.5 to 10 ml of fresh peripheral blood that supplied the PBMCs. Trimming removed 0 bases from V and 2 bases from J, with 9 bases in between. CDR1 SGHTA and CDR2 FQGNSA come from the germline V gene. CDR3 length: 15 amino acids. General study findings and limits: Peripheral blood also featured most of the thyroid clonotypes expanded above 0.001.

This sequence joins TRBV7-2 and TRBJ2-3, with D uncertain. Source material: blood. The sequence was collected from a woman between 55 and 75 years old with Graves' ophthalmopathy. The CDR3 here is CASSLAFGTTDTQYF. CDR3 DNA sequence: TGTGCCAGCAGCTTAGCCTTCGGTACCACAGATACGCAGTATTTT.